The present T cell receptor (beta chain) was sequenced within a study of cytomegalovirus exposure and HLA in healthy donors. Points from the study as a whole: Segments of the TCR beta V type were, in most cases, productive about 87% or about 30% of the time in an earlier analysis. Later analysis demonstrated an association between a missense DCLRE1C variant and TCR beta V- and J-gene trimming. In a later analysis, at a false discovery rate of 0.05, fewer than 20,000 TCR beta sequences matched HLA alleles.

The PCR used 60 Vbeta and 13 Jbeta primers. Sequencing used immunoSEQ multiplex PCR; TCRdb keeps in-frame clones, though not all of them. The sample contains approximately 120,000 clones, about 82% of which appear only once. About this clone: Its antigen is not identified.

Sample: PBMCs. The source of this sequence is a man between 45 and 60 years old in good health and CMV-seronegative.

DNA of the CDR3: TGTGCCAGTAGTATGGGGCGGACTAGGAATTCACCCCTCCACTTT. Translating gives CASSMGRTRNSPLHF. This chain uses TRBV19 with TRBJ1-6, with D maybe TRBD1 (5 bases). Looked up from germline, CDR1 is LNHDA and CDR2 is SQIVND (reference sequence). Deletions cut 3 bases from V and 7 bases from J, with 13 bases between. The CDR3 runs 15 residues.